One sample yielded the 21 T cell receptor beta chains listed below, sequenced in a study of graft-versus-host responses after intestinal transplantation. Their recognized antigens are unknown. Measured with immunoSEQ multiplex PCR; TCRdb has only the in-frame clones, and not every one. The repertoire has 80,000 to 95,000 clones, about 92% of them found once; the top ten carry 1.5% to 2.5%. The sample here was unstimulated CD8+ T cells sorted from spleen or lymph node cells, taken before intestinal transplant. These receptors all come from a human donor who received an intestinal transplant.

The chain recombines TRBV10-3 with TRBJ2-6, with D uncertain. The CDR3 sequence is 18 residues long. CDR1 is ENHRY, CDR2 SYGVKD, per germline. Between the trimmed V and J ends, which lost 10 bases and 4 bases, there was a span of 26 bases. CDR3 protein: CATALPHATTEGANVLTF. The CDR3 DNA follows: TGTGCCACCGCACTACCTCATGCCACGACGGAGGGGGCCAACGTCCTGACTTTC.

The chain joins TRBV29-1 to TRBJ2-3; tentative D call: TRBD2 (5 bases). V was cut by 7 bases and J by 6 bases, with 14 bases left in between. This CDR3 contains 12 residues. Germline CDR1 and CDR2: SQVTM and ANQGSEA. CDR3 sequence (DNA): TGCAGCGGAGGATATCGGAGGGATACGCAGTATTTT. Translation: CSGGYRRDTQYF.

This chain joins TRBV4-2 and TRBJ2-5; unclear D gene. Germline CDR1 and CDR2: LGHNA and YNFKEQ. The germline V and J ends were trimmed by 0 bases and 7 bases, with 18 bases remaining between them. This CDR3 has 16 residues. The CDR3 nucleotides are TGTGCCAGCAGCCAAGAGGCAACGGAGTTGTCGGGGACCCAGTACTTC. Protein: CASSQEATELSGTQYF.

The chain links TRBV27 to TRBJ2-1; 12 bases agree with TRBD2. Trimming cost V 5 bases and J 5 bases; bases outside gene matches: 7. The length of the CDR3 is 16 residues. Per germline, CDR1 MNHEY and CDR2 SMNVEV (reference sequence). CDR3 amino acids: CASSARLAGEDNEQFF. The CDR3 bases are TGTGCCAGCAGTGCCAGACTAGCGGGGGAGGACAATGAGCAGTTCTTC.

The chain has TRBV27 and TRBJ2-7; 10 positions agree with TRBD1. The germline gives CDR1 MNHEY, CDR2 SMNVEV (reference sequence). There are 14 residues in the CDR3. J gave up 9 bases and V 10 bases, and 15 bases lay outside the gene matches. The DNA for the CDR3 is TGTGCCACGTTTGGGGGACAGGGGCCGGGAGGGCAGTACTTC. Its protein product is CATFGGQGPGGQYF.

The chain carries TRBV10-2 and TRBJ2-5; D might be TRBD1 (6 bases). The ends were cut back, 5 bases at V and 5 bases at J, with 18 bases in the middle. The germline CDR1 and CDR2 sequences are WSHSY and SAAADI. The CDR3 is 15 residues long. In nucleotides, the CDR3 is TGCGCCAGCAGTTTCTTGGGGGCTAATCGTGAGACCCAGTACTTC. As protein: CASSFLGANRETQYF.

The rearrangement joins TRBV29-1 to TRBJ2-1, with D perhaps TRBD1 (5 bases). Deletions cut 2 bases from V and 2 bases from J, with 13 bases between. Germline V gives CDR1 SQVTM, CDR2 ANQGSEA. CDR3 length equals 15 residues. As DNA, the CDR3 is TGCAGCGTTGAATTTGGTGCCAGGGCCTACAATGAGCAGTTCTTC. It yields the protein CSVEFGARAYNEQFF.

This chain joins TRBV19 and TRBJ2-2; D is unclear. The length of the CDR3 is 13 residues. Germline CDR1 is LNHDA and CDR2 is SQIVND (reference sequence). Trimming shortened V by 9 bases and J by 8 bases, and 16 bases separated the two germline ends. The chain's CDR3 is CASTPPAGGELFF. CDR3 sequence (DNA): TGTGCCAGCACCCCACCGGCCGGGGGGGAGCTGTTTTTT.

The rearrangement links TRBV19 to TRBJ2-7; the match to TRBD2 covers 7 bases. The CDR3 has 13 amino acids. Unmatched junction bases numbered 8, after V lost 7 bases and J lost 5 bases. Germline lookup yields CDR1 LNHDA and CDR2 SQIVND (reference sequence). CDR3 nucleotides: TGTGCCAGTAAGCGGGGTCCCGGAGACGAGCAGTACTTC. It yields the protein CASKRGPGDEQYF.

Comments on this clone: Germline is not matched at one junction end, which may reflect a read error. The CDR3 protein is CSVAAGSYGQYF. The CDR3 bases are TGCAGCGTTGCGGCAGGGTCCTACGGGCAGTACTTC. This chain connects TRBV29-1 to TRBJ2-7; D is perhaps TRBD1 (5 bases). Germline values: CDR1 SQVTM, CDR2 ANQGSEA. The CDR3 contains 12 residues.

A single count supports this clone. The V and J genes are TRBV7-8 and TRBJ1-1; 7 bases map to TRBD1. V lost 6 bases to trimming and J lost 10 bases; unmatched junction nucleotides: 14. CDR3 length: 14 residues. The V gene's germline CDR1 is SGHVS and CDR2 FQNEAQ. This chain's CDR3 is CASSPGQAGWVAFF. DNA for the CDR3: TGTGCCAGCAGTCCCGGACAGGCCGGCTGGGTAGCTTTCTTT.

V gene TRBV6-1 combines with J gene TRBJ1-1, with TRBD1 matching over 8 bases. Germline V gene lookup returns CDR1 MNHNS and CDR2 SASEGT. Unmatched junction bases numbered 6, after V lost 6 bases and J lost 0 bases. The CDR3 has 15 amino acids. In nucleotides, the CDR3 is TGTGCCAGCAGCGGACGGACAGGGATGAACACTGAAGCTTTCTTT. Translated: CASSGRTGMNTEAFF.

The rearrangement joins TRBV30 to TRBJ1-1; possibly TRBD1 for D (6 bases). V lost 3 bases, J lost 2 bases, and 16 bases lay in between. Germline V lookup: CDR1 GTSNPN, CDR2 SVGIG (reference sequence). The CDR3 sequence is 15 residues long. In DNA form, the CDR3 reads TGTGCCTGGAGGGTATACAGGGTTGCCAACACTGAAGCTTTCTTT. Residues: CAWRVYRVANTEAFF.

The rearrangement uses TRBV6-6 and TRBJ1-6; maybe TRBD1 (6 bases). V was pared by 2 bases and J by 7 bases, with 6 bases between. CDR1 MNHNY and CDR2 SVGAGI come from the germline V gene (reference sequence). The CDR3 totals 13 residues. CDR3: CASSYTGNSPLHF. The CDR3 DNA reads as TGTGCCAGCAGTTACACAGGGAATTCACCCCTCCACTTT.

This chain links TRBV2 with TRBJ2-5, with 8 bases aligning to TRBD1. CDR3 size: 16 residues. The J segment lost 4 bases and the V segment lost 2 bases, leaving 9 bases of the junction unmatched. The germline CDR1 and CDR2 sequences are SNHLY and FYNNEI. The CDR3 nucleotides are TGTGCCAGCAGTGAACGTCTCCAGGGGGCCGGAGAGACCCAGTACTTC. Translated, it gives CASSERLQGAGETQYF. Based on the CDR3 plus reference TRBV2 and TRBJ2-5, the full variable domain is EPEVTQTPSHQVTQMGQEVILRCVPISNHLYFYWYRQILGQKVEFLVSFYNNEISEKSEIFDDQFSVERPDGSNFTLKIRSTKLEDSAMYFCASSERLQGAGETQYFGPGTRLLVL.

The CDR3 DNA reads TGTGCCTGGAACGGGGGGCACTCCTACGAGCAGTACTTC. Translated: CAWNGGHSYEQYF. The rearrangement joins TRBV30 to TRBJ2-7, with D tentatively TRBD2 (7 bases). Germline-derived CDR1 and CDR2 are GTSNPN and SVGIG (reference sequence). This CDR3 is built from 13 residues. V was pared by 4 bases and J by 0 bases, with 10 bases between.

J is TRBJ2-3 and V is TRBV9, with TRBD2 matching 9 bases. The CDR3 totals 18 residues. V lost 0 bases and J lost 0; bases outside the gene matches: 8. Per germline, CDR1 SGDLS and CDR2 YYNGEE. As DNA, the CDR3 is TGTGCCAGCAGCGTAGAAGTGTTAGCGGGGGAGAGCACAGATACGCAGTATTTT. As protein: CASSVEVLAGESTDTQYF.

The genes are TRBV4-3 and TRBJ2-2; a weak D match, TRBD2 (6 bases). The germline gives CDR1 LGHNA, CDR2 YSLEER. Trimming pared 5 bases from V and 6 bases from J, leaving 13 bases between. The CDR3 spans 14 residues. The CDR3 nucleotides read TGCGCCAGCAGCTTTGTCGGGGGTTCCGGGGAGCTGTTTTTT. Translated: CASSFVGGSGELFF.

This sequence joins TRBV15 and TRBJ1-2, with D possibly being TRBD1 (6 bases). The CDR3 has 17 residues. Germline assignment: CDR1 LNHNV and CDR2 YYDKDF (reference sequence). Deletions cut 0 bases from V and 4 bases from J, with 18 bases between. CDR3 nucleotides: TGTGCCACCAGCAGAGATCGAGACAGGCCCTCGGTCTATGGCTACACCTTC. Its protein product is CATSRDRDRPSVYGYTF.

This chain links TRBV19 with TRBJ2-5; 8 bases map to TRBD2. CDR3 length equals 11 residues. After removal of 7 bases from V and 9 bases from J, the junction contained 4 bases not matched to a gene. The germline gives CDR1 LNHDA, CDR2 SQIVND (reference sequence). The CDR3 sequence is CASTAGGAQYF. The CDR3 nucleotides are TGTGCCAGTACCGCCGGGGGGGCCCAGTACTTC.

The chain uses TRBV7-9 and TRBJ2-1; 9 bases align to TRBD2. This CDR3 comprises 17 residues. Germline V gene lookup returns CDR1 SEHNR and CDR2 FQNEAQ (reference sequence). V lost 5 bases and J lost 7; bases outside the gene matches: 15. The CDR3 DNA follows: TGTGCCAGCAGCCCCGGGGTGGCGGGGGCGGGGGGGAATGAGCAGTTCTTC. This encodes CASSPGVAGAGGNEQFF.